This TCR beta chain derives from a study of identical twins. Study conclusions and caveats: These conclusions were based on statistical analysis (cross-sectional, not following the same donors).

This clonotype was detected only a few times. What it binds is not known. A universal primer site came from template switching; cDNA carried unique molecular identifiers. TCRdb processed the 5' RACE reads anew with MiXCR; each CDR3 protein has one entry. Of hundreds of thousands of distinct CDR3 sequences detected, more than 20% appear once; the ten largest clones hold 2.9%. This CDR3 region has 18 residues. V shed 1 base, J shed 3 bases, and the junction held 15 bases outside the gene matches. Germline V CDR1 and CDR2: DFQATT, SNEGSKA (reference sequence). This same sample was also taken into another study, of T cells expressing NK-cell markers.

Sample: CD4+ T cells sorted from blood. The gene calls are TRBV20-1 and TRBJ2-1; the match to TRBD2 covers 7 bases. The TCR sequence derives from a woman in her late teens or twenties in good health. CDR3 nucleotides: TGCAGTGCTAGAGGAGGGGCTTTCACGGGAGGCGTCTACAATGAGCAGTTCTTC. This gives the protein CSARGGAFTGGVYNEQFF.